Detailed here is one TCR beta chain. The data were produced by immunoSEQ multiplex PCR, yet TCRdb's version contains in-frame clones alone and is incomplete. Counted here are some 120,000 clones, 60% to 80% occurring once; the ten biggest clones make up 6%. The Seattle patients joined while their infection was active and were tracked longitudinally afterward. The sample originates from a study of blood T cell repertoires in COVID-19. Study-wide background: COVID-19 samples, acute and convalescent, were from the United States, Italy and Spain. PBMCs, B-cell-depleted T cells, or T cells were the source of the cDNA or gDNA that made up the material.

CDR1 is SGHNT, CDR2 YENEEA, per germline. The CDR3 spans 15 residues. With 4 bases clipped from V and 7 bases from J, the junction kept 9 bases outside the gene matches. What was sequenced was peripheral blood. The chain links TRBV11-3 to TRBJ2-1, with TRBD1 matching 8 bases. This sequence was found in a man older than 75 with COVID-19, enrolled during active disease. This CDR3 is CASSYTGQASNEQFF. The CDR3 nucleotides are TGTGCCAGCAGCTATACGGGACAGGCATCGAATGAGCAGTTCTTC.